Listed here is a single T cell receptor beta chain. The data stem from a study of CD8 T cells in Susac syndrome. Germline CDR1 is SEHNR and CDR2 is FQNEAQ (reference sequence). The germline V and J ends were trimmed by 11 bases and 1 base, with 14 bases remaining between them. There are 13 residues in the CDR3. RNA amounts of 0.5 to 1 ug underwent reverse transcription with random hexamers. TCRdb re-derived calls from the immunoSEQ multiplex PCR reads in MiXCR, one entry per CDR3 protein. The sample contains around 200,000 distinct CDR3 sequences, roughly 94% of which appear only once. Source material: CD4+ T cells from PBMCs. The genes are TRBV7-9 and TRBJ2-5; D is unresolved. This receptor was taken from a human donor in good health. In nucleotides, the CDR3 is TGTGCCTGGGAACGGCGGACCCAAGAGACCCAGTACTTC. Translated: CAWERRTQETQYF.